This TCR beta chain is drawn from a study of OX40 agonist ivuxolimab in advanced cancers. Whole-study context: Mean age approximately 66 years, range roughly 20 to 85; 82.7% male.

Study-level results: Clonal expansion was seen in CD4+ and CD8+ blood T cells by week 6 at 0.1 to 3.0 mg/kg.

Sequenced by immunoSEQ multiplex PCR; TCRdb stores in-frame clones only, minus some. The sample has some 80,000 clones, about nine tenths seen once. Looked up from germline, CDR1 is SQVTM and CDR2 is ANQGSEA. The CDR3 is made up of 11 amino acids. V was pared by 8 bases and J by 4 bases, with 9 bases between. Concerning this clone: Antigen unknown.

This clonotype originated in an adult with an advanced solid tumor such as melanoma, head and neck, liver or kidney cancer. Sequencing was performed on CD4+ or CD8+ T cells sorted from blood, taken in a trial of the OX40 agonist ivuxolimab. The chain carries TRBV29-1 and TRBJ2-1; unclear D gene. Written as DNA, the CDR3 is TGCAGCCATCTCACGTACAATGAGCAGTTCTTC. Residues: CSHLTYNEQFF.